Detailed here is one TCR beta chain. Its target is unknown. The data stem from a study of T cell responses to AZD1222 COVID-19 vaccine. Whole-study findings and limits: The reported proportion of spike-specific TCRs targeting unmutated variant regions was nearly half. Spike-specific TCR depth and breadth grew after two AZD1222 doses.

With V trimmed by 3 bases and J by 5 bases, 3 bases remained unmatched. Germline V gene lookup returns CDR1 MDHEN and CDR2 SYDVKM. This CDR3 contains 13 residues. TCRdb's copy holds only in-frame clones and misses some; the assay was immunoSEQ multiplex PCR. The profile shows over 100,000 clones, about 94% of them singletons. This chain links TRBV28 with TRBJ1-2; TRBD1 agrees at 7 bases. Sequenced here: peripheral blood, sampled on day 0 of AZD1222 vaccination. The clonotype was recovered from an adult in good health. The CDR3 loop is CASSFGRGYGYTF. In nucleotides, the CDR3 is TGTGCCAGCAGTTTTGGCAGGGGGTATGGCTACACCTTC.